This entry lists 22 T cell receptor beta chains sequenced from one sample in a study of cytomegalovirus exposure and HLA in healthy donors. 60 Vbeta and 13 Jbeta primers were used in PCR. Profiling relied on immunoSEQ multiplex PCR, and the TCRdb table lists in-frame clones only, not all of them. The sample has around 180,000 clones, roughly 81% seen once. The source material was PBMCs. The receptors were sampled from a girl between 10 and 17 years old in good health and CMV-seropositive.

The rearrangement joins TRBV28 to TRBJ1-1; a weak D match, TRBD1 (5 bases). This CDR3 spans 14 amino acids. Germline lookup yields CDR1 MDHEN and CDR2 SYDVKM. V was clipped by 6 bases and J by 4 bases, with 15 bases between them. Written as DNA, the CDR3 is TGTGCCAGCAGCCGACAGCCAACGGGCACTGAAGCTTTCTTT. Residues: CASSRQPTGTEAFF.

The chain joins TRBV6-5 to TRBJ2-1; perhaps TRBD2 as D (5 bases). Trimming removed 0 bases from V and 5 bases from J, with 11 bases in between. Germline CDR1 is MNHEY and CDR2 is SVGAGI. The CDR3 spans 15 residues. Here the CDR3 reads CASSYSLASHNEQFF. The CDR3 DNA reads TGTGCCAGCAGTTACTCTCTAGCTAGTCACAATGAGCAGTTCTTC.

The chain is built from TRBV4-1 and TRBJ2-1, with 10 bases that match TRBD1. CDR1 is MGHRA, CDR2 YSYEKL, per germline. This CDR3 region has 16 residues. The V and J ends lost 4 bases and 7 bases, in that order; junction bases with no gene match: 10. In DNA form, the CDR3 reads TGCGCCAGCAGCCTCGGTCCGGGACAGGGGAAAAATGAGCAGTTCTTC. Encoded protein: CASSLGPGQGKNEQFF.

The chain recombines TRBV14 with TRBJ1-2; the D gene is possibly TRBD1 (5 bases). This CDR3 is built from 15 residues. Germline-derived CDR1 and CDR2 are SGHDN and FVKESK. Trimming took off 2 bases at V and 4 bases at J, with 14 bases between the two ends. CDR3 amino acids: CASSQLSTAFYGYTF. The CDR3 bases are TGTGCCAGCAGCCAACTTTCGACAGCCTTCTATGGCTACACCTTC.

This clone was found a few times. The V call is TRBV29-1, the J call TRBJ1-1, with D possibly matching TRBD1 (5 bases). CDR3 length: 13 residues. The germline V gene has CDR1 SQVTM and CDR2 ANQGSEA. V gave up 3 bases and J gave up 4 bases, with 12 bases separating them. CDR3 sequence: CSVEGRASTEAFF. CDR3 sequence (DNA): TGCAGCGTTGAGGGCAGGGCGAGCACTGAAGCTTTCTTT.

A note on this clone: One end of the junction is discordant with germline, which a read error may explain. This chain connects TRBV5-6 to TRBJ1-5, with TRBD1 matching over 8 bases. The length of the CDR3 is 17 residues. CDR1 and CDR2 (germline): SGHDT, YYEEEE. Here the CDR3 reads CASSLRGTGLSSQPQHF. CDR3 in DNA: TGTGCCAGCAGCCTGCGGGGGACAGGCCTGAGCAGTCAGCCCCAGCATTTT.

This chain joins TRBV5-4 and TRBJ1-1; D uncertain. V gave up 3 bases and J gave up 2 bases, with 14 bases separating them. CDR1 and CDR2 from the germline V gene are SGHNT and YYREEE (reference sequence). The CDR3 contains 15 residues. CDR3 nucleotides: TGTGCCAGCAGCTGGGTGAGGGCCGCAAACACTGAAGCTTTCTTT. Translation gives CASSWVRAANTEAFF.

This clone appeared a few times. This chain uses TRBV4-1 with TRBJ1-1; D may be TRBD1 (6 bases). Looked up from germline, CDR1 is MGHRA and CDR2 is YSYEKL. The CDR3 contains 15 residues. Trimming removed 0 bases at V and 1 base at J, with 9 bases between. CDR3 DNA sequence: TGCGCCAGCAGCCAAGAACCGGGACAGAACACTGAAGCTTTCTTT. Residues: CASSQEPGQNTEAFF.

This chain connects TRBV30 to TRBJ1-5; D possibly corresponds to TRBD1 (5 bases). This CDR3 contains 12 residues. Per germline, CDR1 GTSNPN and CDR2 SVGIG (reference sequence). The V and J ends lost 8 bases and 3 bases respectively, with 11 bases between them. The CDR3 is CAVRQSNQPQHF. DNA for the CDR3: TGTGCCGTTCGACAGTCCAATCAGCCCCAGCATTTT.

The chain has TRBV27 and TRBJ1-5; D not resolved. The CDR3 contains 14 residues. The V gene lost 6 bases and the J gene lost 7 bases, with 16 bases spanning the gap. The germline V gene encodes CDR1 MNHEY and CDR2 SMNVEV (reference sequence). In DNA form, the CDR3 reads TGTGCCAGCAGCCCTTTCGGACGGGAACAGCCCCAGCATTTT. Translating gives CASSPFGREQPQHF.

This rearrangement joins TRBV9 to TRBJ1-2; TRBD1 matches at 10 bases. The CDR3 totals 15 residues. Germline V gene sequence: CDR1 SGDLS, CDR2 YYNGEE. Trimming took 4 bases from V and 4 from J; bases not matched to a gene: 7. CDR3 DNA sequence: TGTGCCAGCAGCCCAGGGACAGGGGTCTTCTATGGCTACACCTTC. Amino acid sequence: CASSPGTGVFYGYTF.

V usage is TRBV5-1 and J usage is TRBJ2-7; 11 bases line up with TRBD1. CDR3 length equals 14 residues. CDR1 and CDR2 from the germline V gene are SGHRS and YFSETQ. Trimming removed 4 bases from V and 6 bases from J; junction bases left unmatched: 6. Here the CDR3 DNA reads TGCGCCAGCAGCCCCCTTGGGACAGGGGGCGAGCAGTACTTC. Protein: CASSPLGTGGEQYF.

The genes are TRBV5-1 and TRBJ2-3, with 7 positions matching TRBD2. V was clipped by 4 bases and J by 2 bases; unmatched bases: 13. This CDR3 spans 17 amino acids. Per the germline V gene, CDR1 is SGHRS and CDR2 is YFSETQ. CDR3 coding DNA: TGCGCCAGCAGCGTTCGTGGCGGGGGACCAGCCACAGATACGCAGTATTTT. This codes for CASSVRGGGPATDTQYF.

The CDR3 sequence: CAWGRGTAYGYTF. The CDR3 coding sequence is TGTGCCTGGGGTCGTGGGACAGCCTATGGCTACACCTTC. The V call is TRBV30, the J call TRBJ1-2, with 7 bases identical to TRBD1. This CDR3 contains 13 residues. V was clipped by 5 bases and J by 4 bases; unmatched bases: 7. Germline V gives CDR1 GTSNPN, CDR2 SVGIG (reference sequence).

This chain connects TRBV19 to TRBJ2-6; D unresolved. This CDR3 region has 16 residues. V dropped 3 bases and J dropped 0 bases, with 9 bases sitting between them. Germline CDR1 is LNHDA and CDR2 is SQIVND (reference sequence). CDR3 nucleotides: TGTGCCAGTAGTATTGGGCCGTCCTCTGGGGCCAACGTCCTGACTTTC. Protein sequence: CASSIGPSSGANVLTF.

The V gene is TRBV30, the J gene TRBJ1-6; D unclear. The CDR3 loop spans 12 amino acids. V was cut by 4 bases and J by 10 bases, with 11 bases left in between. Looked up from germline, CDR1 is GTSNPN and CDR2 is SVGIG (reference sequence). The CDR3 bases are TGTGCCTGGAAAGTCAGTTCCTCACCCCTCCACTTT. Its protein is CAWKVSSSPLHF.

The V call is TRBV19, the J call TRBJ1-1; D not certain. The CDR3 is made up of 14 amino acids. The germline CDR1 and CDR2 sequences are LNHDA and SQIVND (reference sequence). V lost 3 bases to trimming and J lost 0 bases, with 8 bases between them. CDR3 DNA sequence: TGTGCCAGTAGTATTGTCAGAATGAACACTGAAGCTTTCTTT. Amino acids: CASSIVRMNTEAFF.

This chain connects TRBV7-8 to TRBJ1-4, with D tentatively TRBD1 (5 bases). V was trimmed by 3 bases and J by 1 base, leaving 6 bases between them. The CDR3 covers 14 residues. Germline assignment: CDR1 SGHVS and CDR2 FQNEAQ. The CDR3 is CASSFGGTNEKLFF. The CDR3 bases are TGTGCCAGCAGCTTCGGGGGAACTAATGAAAAACTGTTTTTT.

The rearrangement uses TRBV7-6 and TRBJ2-3; the match to TRBD2 covers 14 bases. The CDR3 length is 15 residues. V was pared by 5 bases and J by 10 bases, with 8 bases of the junction left unmatched. Germline V lookup: CDR1 SGHVS, CDR2 FNYEAQ. DNA of the CDR3: TGTGCCAGCAGCCTTGGGACTAGCGGGGGATGGGCGCAGTATTTT. Translating it yields CASSLGTSGGWAQYF. Variable domain in full (rest from reference TRBV7-6 and TRBJ2-3): GAGVSQSPRYKVTKRGQDVALRCDPISGHVSLYWYRQALGQGPEFLTYFNYEAQQDKSGLPNDRFSAERPEGSISTLTIQRTEQRDSAMYRCASSLGTSGGWAQYFGPGTRLTVL.

The chain recombines TRBV5-1 with TRBJ2-7; 9 nucleotides agree with TRBD1. The CDR3 is made up of 15 amino acids. Looked up from germline, CDR1 is SGHRS and CDR2 is YFSETQ. V was clipped by 4 bases and J by 6 bases; unmatched bases: 11. DNA of the CDR3: TGCGCCAGCAGCCAGACATACGGGACAGGGCGCGAGCAGTACTTC. It yields the protein CASSQTYGTGREQYF.

V and J are TRBV6-5 and TRBJ1-3; D unresolved. Germline CDR1 reads MNHEY; CDR2 reads SVGAGI. The length of the CDR3 is 15 residues. Trimming took off 7 bases at V and 4 bases at J, with 17 bases between the two ends. The CDR3 loop is CASTPTDTSGNTIYF. DNA for the CDR3: TGTGCCAGCACACCCACCGACACTTCGGGAAACACCATATATTTT.

The J gene is TRBJ1-5, the V gene TRBV19; 7 positions match TRBD1. J was trimmed by 4 bases and V by 6 bases; bases with no gene match: 9. CDR3 length: 15 residues. The germline V gene encodes CDR1 LNHDA and CDR2 SQIVND (reference sequence). CDR3 loop: CASSKQGFGNQPQHF. CDR3 in DNA: TGTGCCAGTAGCAAACAGGGGTTTGGGAATCAGCCCCAGCATTTT. Together with reference TRBV19 and TRBJ1-5, the CDR3 gives the full variable domain: DGGITQSPKYLFRKEGQNVTLSCEQNLNHDAMYWYRQDPGQGLRLIYYSQIVNDFQKGDIAEGYSVSREKKESFPLTVTSAQKNPTAFYLCASSKQGFGNQPQHFGDGTRLSIL.